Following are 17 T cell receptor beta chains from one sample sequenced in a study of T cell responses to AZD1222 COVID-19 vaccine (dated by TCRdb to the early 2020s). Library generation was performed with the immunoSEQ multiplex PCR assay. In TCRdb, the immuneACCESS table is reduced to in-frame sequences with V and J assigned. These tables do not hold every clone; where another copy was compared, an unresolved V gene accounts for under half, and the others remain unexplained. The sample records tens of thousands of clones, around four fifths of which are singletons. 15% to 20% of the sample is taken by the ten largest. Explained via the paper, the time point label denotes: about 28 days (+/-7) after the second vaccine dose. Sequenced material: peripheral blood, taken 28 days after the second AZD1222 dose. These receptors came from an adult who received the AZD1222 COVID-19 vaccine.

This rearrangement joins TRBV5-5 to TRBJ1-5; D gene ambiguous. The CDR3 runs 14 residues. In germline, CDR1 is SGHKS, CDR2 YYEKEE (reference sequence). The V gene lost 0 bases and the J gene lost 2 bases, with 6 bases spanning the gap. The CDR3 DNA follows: TGTGCCAGCAGCTTGGGTTCGGGCAATCAGCCCCAGCATTTT. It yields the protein CASSLGSGNQPQHF.

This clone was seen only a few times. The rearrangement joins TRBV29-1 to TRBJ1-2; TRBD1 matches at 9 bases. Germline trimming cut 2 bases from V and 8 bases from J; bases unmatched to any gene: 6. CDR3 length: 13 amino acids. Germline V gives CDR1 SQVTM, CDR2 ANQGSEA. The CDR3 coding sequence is TGCAGCGTTGAAATAACAGGGGGCAAAGGCTACACCTTC. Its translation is CSVEITGGKGYTF.

CDR3 nucleotide sequence: TGTGCCAGCAGCCTTAATCTAGCGGGGGGCTACGAGCAGTACTTC. Translation gives CASSLNLAGGYEQYF. V gene TRBV7-8 combines with J gene TRBJ2-7; 11 bases line up with TRBD2. Per the germline V gene, CDR1 is SGHVS and CDR2 is FQNEAQ. Trimming at V came to 5 bases and at J to 3 bases, leaving 6 bases not matched to a gene. The CDR3 contains 15 residues.

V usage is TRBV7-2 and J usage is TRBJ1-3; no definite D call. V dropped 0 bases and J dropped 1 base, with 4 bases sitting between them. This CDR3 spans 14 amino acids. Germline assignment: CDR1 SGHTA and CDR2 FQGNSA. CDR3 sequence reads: CASSLARSGNTIYF. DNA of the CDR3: TGTGCCAGCAGCTTAGCAAGATCTGGAAACACCATATATTTT.

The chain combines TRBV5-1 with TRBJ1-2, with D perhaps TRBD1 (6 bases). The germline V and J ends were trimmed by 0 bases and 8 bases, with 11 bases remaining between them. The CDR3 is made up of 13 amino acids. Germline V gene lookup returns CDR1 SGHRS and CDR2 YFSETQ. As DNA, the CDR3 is TGCGCCAGCAGCTTGGCAGGGGCGCTAGGCTACACCTTC. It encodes CASSLAGALGYTF.

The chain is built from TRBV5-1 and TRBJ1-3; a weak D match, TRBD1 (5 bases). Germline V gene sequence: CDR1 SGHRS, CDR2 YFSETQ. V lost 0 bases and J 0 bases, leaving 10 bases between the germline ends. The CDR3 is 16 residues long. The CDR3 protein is CASSLAGLSSGNTIYF. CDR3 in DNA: TGCGCCAGCAGCTTGGCGGGACTGAGCTCTGGAAACACCATATATTTT.

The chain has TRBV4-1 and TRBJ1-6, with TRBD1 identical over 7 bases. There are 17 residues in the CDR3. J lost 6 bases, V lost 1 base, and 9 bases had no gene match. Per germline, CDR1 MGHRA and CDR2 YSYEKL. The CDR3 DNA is TGCGCCAGCAGCCAAGCCCCCAGGGGGGGGTCTAATTCACCCCTCCACTTT. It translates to CASSQAPRGGSNSPLHF.

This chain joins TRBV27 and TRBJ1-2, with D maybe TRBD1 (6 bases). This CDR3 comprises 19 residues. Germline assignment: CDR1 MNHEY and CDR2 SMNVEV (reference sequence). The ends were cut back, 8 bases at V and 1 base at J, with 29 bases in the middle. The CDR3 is CASRSLRDNHGKFNYGYTF. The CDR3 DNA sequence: TGTGCCAGCCGCAGCCTCCGGGACAACCATGGCAAATTTAACTATGGCTACACCTTC.

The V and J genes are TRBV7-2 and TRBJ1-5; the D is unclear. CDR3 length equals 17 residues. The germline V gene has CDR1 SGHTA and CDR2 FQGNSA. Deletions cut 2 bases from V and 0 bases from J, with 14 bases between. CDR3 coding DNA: TGTGCCAGCAGCTTATCCTTCGGACGGTATAGCAATCAGCCCCAGCATTTT. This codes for CASSLSFGRYSNQPQHF. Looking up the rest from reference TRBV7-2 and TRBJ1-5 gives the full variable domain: GAGVSQSPSNKVTEKGKDVELRCDPISGHTALYWYRQSLGQGLEFLIYFQGNSAPDKSGLPSDRFSAERTGGSVSTLTIQRTQQEDSAVYLCASSLSFGRYSNQPQHFGDGTRLSIL.

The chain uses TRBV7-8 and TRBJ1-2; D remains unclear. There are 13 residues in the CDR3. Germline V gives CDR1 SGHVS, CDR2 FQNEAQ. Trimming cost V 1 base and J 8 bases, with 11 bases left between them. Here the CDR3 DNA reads TGTGCCAGCAGCTTAGGGTATGACGGGGGCTACACCTTC. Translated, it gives CASSLGYDGGYTF.

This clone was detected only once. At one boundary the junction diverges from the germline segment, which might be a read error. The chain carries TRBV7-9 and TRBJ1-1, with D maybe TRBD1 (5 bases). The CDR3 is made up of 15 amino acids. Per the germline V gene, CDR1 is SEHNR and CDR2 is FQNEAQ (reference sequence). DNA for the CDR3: TGTGCCAGCAGCTTAGCGGCGGGGCTGAAGACTGAAGCTTTCTTT. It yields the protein CASSLAAGLKTEAFF.

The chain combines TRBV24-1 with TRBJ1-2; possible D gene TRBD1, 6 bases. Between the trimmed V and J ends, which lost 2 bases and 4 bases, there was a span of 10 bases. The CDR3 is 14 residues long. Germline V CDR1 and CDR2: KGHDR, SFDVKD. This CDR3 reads CATSDSGEGYGYTF. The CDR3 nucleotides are TGTGCCACCAGTGATTCAGGGGAGGGCTATGGCTACACCTTC.

The CDR3 reads CASSFRGYSTDTQYF. The CDR3 DNA reads as TGTGCCAGCAGCTTCAGGGGCTATTCCACAGATACGCAGTATTTT. This chain links TRBV13 with TRBJ2-3; maybe TRBD1 (6 bases). CDR1 and CDR2 from the germline V gene are PRHDT and FYEKMQ (reference sequence). The CDR3 totals 15 residues. Trimming removed 3 bases from V and 2 bases from J, with 12 bases in between.

CDR3 DNA: TGTGCCAGCAGCGTAGGCGGGTACGAGCAGTACTTC. Translated: CASSVGGYEQYF. This chain connects TRBV9 to TRBJ2-7; perhaps TRBD2 as D (5 bases). Trimming cost V 0 bases and J 4 bases, with 5 bases left between them. Germline V CDR1 and CDR2: SGDLS, YYNGEE. CDR3 length: 12 residues.

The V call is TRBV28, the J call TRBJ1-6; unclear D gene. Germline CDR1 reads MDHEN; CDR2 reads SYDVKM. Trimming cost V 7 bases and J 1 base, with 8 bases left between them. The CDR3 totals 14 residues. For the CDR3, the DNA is TGTGCCAGCAACGGGGTGTCCTATAATTCACCCCTCCACTTT. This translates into CASNGVSYNSPLHF.

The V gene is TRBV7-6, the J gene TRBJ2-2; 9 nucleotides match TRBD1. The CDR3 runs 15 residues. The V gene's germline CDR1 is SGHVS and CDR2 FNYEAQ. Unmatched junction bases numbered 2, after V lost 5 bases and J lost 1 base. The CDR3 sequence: CASSRQGGNTGELFF. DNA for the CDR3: TGTGCCAGCAGCCGACAGGGGGGGAACACCGGGGAGCTGTTTTTT.

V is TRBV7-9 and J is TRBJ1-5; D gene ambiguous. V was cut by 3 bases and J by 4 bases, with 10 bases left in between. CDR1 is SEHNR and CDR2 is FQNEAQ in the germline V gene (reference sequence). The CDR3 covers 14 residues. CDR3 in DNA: TGTGCCAGCAGCTTGGAAATTCAGAATCAGCCCCAGCATTTT. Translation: CASSLEIQNQPQHF.